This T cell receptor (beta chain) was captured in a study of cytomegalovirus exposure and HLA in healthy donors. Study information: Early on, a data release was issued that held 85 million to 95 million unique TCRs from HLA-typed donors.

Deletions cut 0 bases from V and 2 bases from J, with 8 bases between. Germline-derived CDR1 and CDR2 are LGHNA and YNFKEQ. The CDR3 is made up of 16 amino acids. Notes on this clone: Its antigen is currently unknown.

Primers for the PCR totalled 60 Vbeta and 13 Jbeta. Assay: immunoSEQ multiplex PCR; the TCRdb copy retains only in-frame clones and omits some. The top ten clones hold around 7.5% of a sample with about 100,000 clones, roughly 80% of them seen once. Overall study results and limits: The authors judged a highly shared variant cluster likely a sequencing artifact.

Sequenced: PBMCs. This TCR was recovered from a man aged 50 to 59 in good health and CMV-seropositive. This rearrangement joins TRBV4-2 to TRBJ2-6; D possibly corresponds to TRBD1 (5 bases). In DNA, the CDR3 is TGTGCCAGCAGCCAAGAGCCAGGGACTGGGGCCAACGTCCTGACTTTC. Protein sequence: CASSQEPGTGANVLTF.